These 4 T cell receptor beta chains were sequenced from one sample in a study of blood T cell repertoires in COVID-19. Data came from immunoSEQ multiplex PCR; TCRdb stores just in-frame clones and leaves some out. Of about 150,000 clones listed, about nine tenths are singletons. Source material: peripheral blood. The receptor source for this set is a human donor in a cohort sampled during active COVID-19.

This rearrangement joins TRBV7-2 to TRBJ2-5; D is unclear. There are 14 residues in the CDR3. CDR1 is SGHTA, CDR2 FQGNSA, per germline. Trimming pared 5 bases from V and 2 bases from J, leaving 12 bases between. The CDR3 region is CASSPPRAQETQYF. DNA for the CDR3: TGTGCCAGCAGCCCCCCCCGCGCGCAAGAGACCCAGTACTTC.

The CDR3 sequence: CASSRGGDSYEQYF. CDR3 bases: TGTGCCAGCAGTAGGGGGGGAGACTCCTACGAGCAGTACTTC. The chain uses TRBV6-6 and TRBJ2-7, with D perhaps matching TRBD2 (7 bases). With 5 bases removed from V and 0 bases from J, the gap between germline ends came to 11 bases. Germline-derived CDR1 and CDR2 are MNHNY and SVGAGI (reference sequence). The CDR3 extends over 14 amino acids.

This chain links TRBV11-2 with TRBJ1-1; D not certain. The CDR3 has 12 amino acids. Looked up from germline, CDR1 is SGHAT and CDR2 is FQNNGV. The V end lost 5 bases, the J end lost 3 bases, and 7 bases lay between the germline ends. CDR3 sequence: CASSNQYTEAFF. The CDR3 coding sequence is TGTGCCAGCAGCAATCAGTACACTGAAGCTTTCTTT.

The genes are TRBV30 and TRBJ2-1, with D unresolved. The CDR3 runs to 12 residues. Germline V lookup: CDR1 GTSNPN, CDR2 SVGIG (reference sequence). Deletions cut 2 bases from V and 7 bases from J, with 9 bases between. As DNA, the CDR3 is TGTGCCTGGAGTTGGTCGCGGAATGAGCAGTTCTTC. It specifies CAWSWSRNEQFF.